The entry below describes one T cell receptor beta chain. This sample is part of a study of shared T cell receptors in the human thymus. Libraries were prepared by immunoSEQ multiplex PCR; TCRdb keeps only in-frame clonotypes and omits some of them. This table holds 450,000 to 650,000 clones, about four fifths found once. A further study also used this sample, focusing on human thymus T cells. That publication notes: V and J genes seemed to be used with bias in thymic and blood repertoires.

This receptor was taken from a boy under two years old with a congenital heart defect. The sequencing sample was made of thymocytes.

This CDR3 is CASSSDRRIGGSNQPQHF. CDR3 bases: TGTGCCAGCAGCTCAGACAGGAGGATTGGGGGTAGCAATCAGCCCCAGCATTTT. J is TRBJ1-5 and V is TRBV7-2, with D possibly TRBD1 on 6 matching bases. CDR1 SGHTA and CDR2 FQGNSA come from the germline V gene. This CDR3 spans 18 amino acids. Trimming removed 4 bases at V and 0 bases at J, with 19 bases between. Combining the CDR3 with reference TRBV7-2 and TRBJ1-5 gives the whole variable domain GAGVSQSPSNKVTEKGKDVELRCDPISGHTALYWYRQSLGQGLEFLIYFQGNSAPDKSGLPSDRFSAERTGGSVSTLTIQRTQQEDSAVYLCASSSDRRIGGSNQPQHFGDGTRLSIL.